This entry concerns a single T cell receptor beta chain. Its antigen is unknown. The data stem from a study of OX40 agonist ivuxolimab in advanced cancers. Study background: Males comprised around four fifths of the group, whose mean age was about 61 years (range 23 to 79). Findings and limits, study-wide: Both CD4+ and CD8+ T cell populations in blood had undergone clonal expansion by week 6 at 0.1 to 3.0 mg/kg. Low normalized T-cell clonal expansion was additionally recorded for some nonresponders.

CDR1 and CDR2 from the germline V gene are SGHTA and FQGNSA. Trimming left V 1 base short and J 6 bases short, with 5 bases between. The CDR3 runs 12 residues. Clones were read by immunoSEQ multiplex PCR, and TCRdb kept only the in-frame ones, dropping some. The table shows roughly 64,000 clones, with approximately 80% occurring only once. At baseline, cycle 4 day 1, and cycle 7 day 1, blood was sampled. The TCR comes from an adult with an advanced solid tumor such as melanoma, head and neck, liver or kidney cancer. This chain joins TRBV7-2 and TRBJ2-3; D unresolved. The source was CD4+ or CD8+ T cells sorted from blood, collected in a trial of the OX40 agonist ivuxolimab. The CDR3 is CASSLVADTQYF. The CDR3 nucleotides read TGTGCCAGCAGCTTAGTGGCGGATACGCAGTATTTT.